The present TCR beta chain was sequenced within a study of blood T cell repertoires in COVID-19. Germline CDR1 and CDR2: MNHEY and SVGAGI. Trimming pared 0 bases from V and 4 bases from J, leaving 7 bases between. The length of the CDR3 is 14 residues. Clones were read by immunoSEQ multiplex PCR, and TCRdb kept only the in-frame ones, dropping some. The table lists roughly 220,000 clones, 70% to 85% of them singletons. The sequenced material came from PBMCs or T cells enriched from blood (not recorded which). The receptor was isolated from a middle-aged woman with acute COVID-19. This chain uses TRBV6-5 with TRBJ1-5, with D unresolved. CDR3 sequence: CASSYSRTNQPQHF. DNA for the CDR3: TGTGCCAGCAGTTACTCGAGGACTAATCAGCCCCAGCATTTT.